The clone carrying this T cell receptor (beta chain) was detected many times. What it binds is unknown. The read ends 3 residues early relative to the CDR3; the germline J gene fills the gap. J gave up 2 bases and V 1 base, and 8 bases lay outside the gene matches. Germline CDR1 is SGHRS and CDR2 is YFSETQ. The CDR3 has 16 amino acids. This sample was included in a study of T cell clonality in common variable immunodeficiency. Study findings and constraints: Common variable immunodeficiency TCR beta sequences reportedly had fewer deletions and N-nucleotide insertions. Links between repertoire features and CVID complications were heterogeneity-limited.

Using immunoSEQ multiplex PCR, the repertoire was profiled, and TCRdb retains in-frame clones only, with some absent. Recorded here are under 45,000 clones, with no singletons, and the ten leading clones hold over 1.1%. This rearrangement joins TRBV5-1 to TRBJ2-5; 7 positions match TRBD1. Sequencing input: peripheral blood mononuclear cells. The sequence derives from a person between 18 and 75 years old in good health. CDR3 amino acids: CASSLTVTGLQETQYF. The covered CDR3 bases are TGCGCCAGCAGCTTGACCGTGACAGGGCTTCAAGAGACC.